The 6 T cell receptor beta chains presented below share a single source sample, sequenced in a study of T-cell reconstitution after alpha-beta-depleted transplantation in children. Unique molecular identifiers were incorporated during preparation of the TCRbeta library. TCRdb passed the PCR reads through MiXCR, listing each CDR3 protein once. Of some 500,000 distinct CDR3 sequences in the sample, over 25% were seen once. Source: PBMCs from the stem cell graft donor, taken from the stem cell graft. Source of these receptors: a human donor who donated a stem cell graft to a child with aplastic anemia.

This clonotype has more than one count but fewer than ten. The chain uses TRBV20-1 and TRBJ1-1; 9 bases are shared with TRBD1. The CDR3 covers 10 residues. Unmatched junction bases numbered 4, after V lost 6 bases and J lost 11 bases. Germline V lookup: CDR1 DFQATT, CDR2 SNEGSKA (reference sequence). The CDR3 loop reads CSAKDRGAFF. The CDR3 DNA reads TGCAGTGCGAAAGACAGGGGGGCTTTCTTT.

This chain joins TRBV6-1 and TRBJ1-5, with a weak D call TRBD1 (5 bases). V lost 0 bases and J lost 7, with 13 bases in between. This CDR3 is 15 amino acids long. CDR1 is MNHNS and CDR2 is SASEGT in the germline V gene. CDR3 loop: CASSEAWGKEQPQHF. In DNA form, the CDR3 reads TGTGCCAGCAGTGAAGCGTGGGGGAAGGAACAGCCCCAGCATTTT.

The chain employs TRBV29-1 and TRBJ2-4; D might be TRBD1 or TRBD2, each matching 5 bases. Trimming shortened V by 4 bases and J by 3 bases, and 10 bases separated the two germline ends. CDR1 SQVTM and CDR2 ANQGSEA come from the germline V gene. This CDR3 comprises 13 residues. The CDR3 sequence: CSVGWDGKNIQYF. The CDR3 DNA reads TGCAGCGTTGGTTGGGACGGCAAAAACATTCAGTACTTC.

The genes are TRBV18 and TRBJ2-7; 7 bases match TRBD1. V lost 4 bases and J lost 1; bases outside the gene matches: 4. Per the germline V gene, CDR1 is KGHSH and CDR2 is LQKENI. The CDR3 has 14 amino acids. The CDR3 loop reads CASSRDRESYEQYV. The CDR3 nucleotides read TGTGCCAGCTCACGTGACAGGGAGTCCTACGAGCAGTACGTC.

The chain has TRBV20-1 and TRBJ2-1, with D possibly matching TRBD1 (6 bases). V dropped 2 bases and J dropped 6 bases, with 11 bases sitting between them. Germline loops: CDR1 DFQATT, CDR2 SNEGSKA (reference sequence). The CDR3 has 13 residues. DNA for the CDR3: TGCAGTGCTAGAAAAAGAGGGGGCAATGAGCAGTTCTTC. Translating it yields CSARKRGGNEQFF.

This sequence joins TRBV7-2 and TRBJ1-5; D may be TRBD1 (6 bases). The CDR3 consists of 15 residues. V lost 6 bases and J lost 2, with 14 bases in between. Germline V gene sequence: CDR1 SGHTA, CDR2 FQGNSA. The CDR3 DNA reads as TGTGCCAGCAGACGGTGGGGGCAGGGCAATCAGCCCCAGCATTTT. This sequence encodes CASRRWGQGNQPQHF.